One and the same sample provided the 2 T cell receptor beta chains below, sequenced in a study of beta chain features in type 1 diabetes. The sequenced template was cDNA made from the entire isolated RNA. Assay used: immunoSEQ multiplex PCR; TCRdb lists only in-frame clones, some missing. This table holds around 150,000 clones, around 8% found once. Sequenced material: central memory CD4+ T cells from blood. These receptor sequences come from a young man in good health.

CDR3 bases: TGTGCCAGCAGTGACAGACTCTACGAGCAGTACTTC. Its protein product is CASSDRLYEQYF. V and J are TRBV2 and TRBJ2-7; D remains ambiguous. Germline V gene sequence: CDR1 SNHLY, CDR2 FYNNEI. This CDR3 comprises 12 residues. The V end was cut by 3 bases, the J end by 3 bases, with 6 bases between.

This clone showed up just a few times. CDR3 nucleotides: TGTGCCAGCAGCCAAGCAAAAGGGGTAACTAATGAAAAACTGTTTTTT. This encodes CASSQAKGVTNEKLFF. The rearrangement joins TRBV4-2 to TRBJ1-4; tentatively, D is TRBD1 (5 bases). The CDR3 is 16 amino acids. Looked up from germline, CDR1 is LGHNA and CDR2 is YNFKEQ. With 1 base removed from V and 1 base from J, the gap between germline ends came to 10 bases.